The sequence of this T cell receptor (beta chain) was determined in a study of blood T cell repertoires in COVID-19. As for the study in general: Samples taken during acute and convalescent COVID-19 were collected in the United States, Italy and Spain. PBMCs, B-cell-depleted T cells, or T cells provided the cDNA or gDNA that made up the material.

This clone was found once. CDR1 MDHEN and CDR2 SYDVKM come from the germline V gene. The CDR3 has 13 amino acids. Trimming stripped 9 bases from V and 0 bases from J, with 8 bases between. Authors' data handling: Estimation of nucleated cell counts relied on the amplification of reference gene primers. This table comes from immunoSEQ multiplex PCR, and its TCRdb copy is limited to in-frame clones, with some not included. V and J calls and clone size follow that table, whereas D and trimming were derived from the DNA. In the table there are approximately 300,000 clones, 88% of which are singletons. The receptor comes from a woman aged 50 to 60 with active or convalescent COVID-19. Sample: peripheral blood. This chain uses TRBV28 with TRBJ1-4; D remains unclear. CDR3: CASSISTNEKLFF. CDR3 nucleotide sequence: TGTGCCAGTAGCATTTCAACTAATGAAAAACTGTTTTTT. The full variable domain, completed using reference TRBV28 and TRBJ1-4, is DVKVTQSSRYLVKRTGEKVFLECVQDMDHENMFWYRQDPGLGLRLIYFSYDVKMKEKGDIPEGYSVSREKKERFSLILESASTNQTSMYLCASSISTNEKLFFGSGTQLSVL.